This section outlines one TCR beta chain sequence together with its context. What it binds is not known. This sample is drawn from a study of T cell responses to AZD1222 COVID-19 vaccine. At the level of the study: Pooled in the analysis were second doses at about 4 or about 12 weeks.

Study results and limitations: Unmutated regions of variants are reportedly targeted by nearly half of spike-specific TCRs. Sampling captured repertoires only after the peak T cell response.

TCRdb's table, derived via immunoSEQ multiplex PCR, lists solely in-frame clones and lacks some. This table holds about 120,000 clones, roughly 88% found once. The V segment lost 3 bases and the J segment 8 bases; nucleotides outside the gene matches: 5. The germline CDR1 and CDR2 sequences are SGHTA and FQGNSA. This CDR3 has 16 residues. This clonotype was sampled from an adult in good health. The source material was peripheral blood, sampled on day 0 of AZD1222 vaccination. This sequence joins TRBV7-2 and TRBJ2-1; TRBD2 aligns across 15 bases. Here the CDR3 DNA reads TGTGCCAGCAGCTTGGGACTAGCGGGAGGCGGGGATGAGCAGTTCTTC. Its protein is CASSLGLAGGGDEQFF.